This paragraph covers one TCR beta chain sequence. This specimen comes from a study of blood T cell repertoires in COVID-19. Study-level information: Both acute and convalescent COVID-19 samples were obtained from the United States, Italy and Spain. PBMCs, B-cell-depleted T cells, or T cells provided the cDNA or gDNA that made up the material.

V dropped 0 bases and J dropped 4 bases, with 10 bases sitting between them. The CDR3 extends over 14 amino acids. Germline-derived CDR1 and CDR2 are SGHRS and YFSETQ. Original processing methods: Reference gene primers were amplified, and this amplification served to estimate nucleated cell counts. The assay was immunoSEQ multiplex PCR, and TCRdb's table has in-frame clones only and misses some. Clone size and V and J calls were adopted from that table, with D and trimming inferred from the DNA. The sample records 250,000 to 300,000 clones, approximately 88% being singletons. Sequences were obtained from peripheral blood. The chain uses TRBV5-1 and TRBJ2-5; no clear D. The receptor comes from a woman between 65 and 79 years old with COVID-19, enrolled during active disease. CDR3 nucleotides: TGCGCCAGCAGCTTGGCTTTTATCGGAGAGACCCAGTACTTC. It specifies CASSLAFIGETQYF.